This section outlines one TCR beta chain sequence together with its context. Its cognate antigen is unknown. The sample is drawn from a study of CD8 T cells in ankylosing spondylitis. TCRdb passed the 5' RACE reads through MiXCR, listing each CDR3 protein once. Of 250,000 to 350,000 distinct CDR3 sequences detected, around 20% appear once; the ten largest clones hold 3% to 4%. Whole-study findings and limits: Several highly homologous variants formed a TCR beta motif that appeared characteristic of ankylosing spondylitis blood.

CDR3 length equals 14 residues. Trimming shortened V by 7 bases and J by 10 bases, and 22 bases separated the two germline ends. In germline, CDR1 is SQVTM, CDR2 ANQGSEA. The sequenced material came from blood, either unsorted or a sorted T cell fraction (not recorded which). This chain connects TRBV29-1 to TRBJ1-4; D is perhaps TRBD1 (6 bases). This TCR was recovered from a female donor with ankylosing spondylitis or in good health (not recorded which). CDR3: CSARIGGHVGKLFF. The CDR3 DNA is TGCAGCGCCCGAATCGGGGGGCACGTTGGAAAACTGTTTTTT.